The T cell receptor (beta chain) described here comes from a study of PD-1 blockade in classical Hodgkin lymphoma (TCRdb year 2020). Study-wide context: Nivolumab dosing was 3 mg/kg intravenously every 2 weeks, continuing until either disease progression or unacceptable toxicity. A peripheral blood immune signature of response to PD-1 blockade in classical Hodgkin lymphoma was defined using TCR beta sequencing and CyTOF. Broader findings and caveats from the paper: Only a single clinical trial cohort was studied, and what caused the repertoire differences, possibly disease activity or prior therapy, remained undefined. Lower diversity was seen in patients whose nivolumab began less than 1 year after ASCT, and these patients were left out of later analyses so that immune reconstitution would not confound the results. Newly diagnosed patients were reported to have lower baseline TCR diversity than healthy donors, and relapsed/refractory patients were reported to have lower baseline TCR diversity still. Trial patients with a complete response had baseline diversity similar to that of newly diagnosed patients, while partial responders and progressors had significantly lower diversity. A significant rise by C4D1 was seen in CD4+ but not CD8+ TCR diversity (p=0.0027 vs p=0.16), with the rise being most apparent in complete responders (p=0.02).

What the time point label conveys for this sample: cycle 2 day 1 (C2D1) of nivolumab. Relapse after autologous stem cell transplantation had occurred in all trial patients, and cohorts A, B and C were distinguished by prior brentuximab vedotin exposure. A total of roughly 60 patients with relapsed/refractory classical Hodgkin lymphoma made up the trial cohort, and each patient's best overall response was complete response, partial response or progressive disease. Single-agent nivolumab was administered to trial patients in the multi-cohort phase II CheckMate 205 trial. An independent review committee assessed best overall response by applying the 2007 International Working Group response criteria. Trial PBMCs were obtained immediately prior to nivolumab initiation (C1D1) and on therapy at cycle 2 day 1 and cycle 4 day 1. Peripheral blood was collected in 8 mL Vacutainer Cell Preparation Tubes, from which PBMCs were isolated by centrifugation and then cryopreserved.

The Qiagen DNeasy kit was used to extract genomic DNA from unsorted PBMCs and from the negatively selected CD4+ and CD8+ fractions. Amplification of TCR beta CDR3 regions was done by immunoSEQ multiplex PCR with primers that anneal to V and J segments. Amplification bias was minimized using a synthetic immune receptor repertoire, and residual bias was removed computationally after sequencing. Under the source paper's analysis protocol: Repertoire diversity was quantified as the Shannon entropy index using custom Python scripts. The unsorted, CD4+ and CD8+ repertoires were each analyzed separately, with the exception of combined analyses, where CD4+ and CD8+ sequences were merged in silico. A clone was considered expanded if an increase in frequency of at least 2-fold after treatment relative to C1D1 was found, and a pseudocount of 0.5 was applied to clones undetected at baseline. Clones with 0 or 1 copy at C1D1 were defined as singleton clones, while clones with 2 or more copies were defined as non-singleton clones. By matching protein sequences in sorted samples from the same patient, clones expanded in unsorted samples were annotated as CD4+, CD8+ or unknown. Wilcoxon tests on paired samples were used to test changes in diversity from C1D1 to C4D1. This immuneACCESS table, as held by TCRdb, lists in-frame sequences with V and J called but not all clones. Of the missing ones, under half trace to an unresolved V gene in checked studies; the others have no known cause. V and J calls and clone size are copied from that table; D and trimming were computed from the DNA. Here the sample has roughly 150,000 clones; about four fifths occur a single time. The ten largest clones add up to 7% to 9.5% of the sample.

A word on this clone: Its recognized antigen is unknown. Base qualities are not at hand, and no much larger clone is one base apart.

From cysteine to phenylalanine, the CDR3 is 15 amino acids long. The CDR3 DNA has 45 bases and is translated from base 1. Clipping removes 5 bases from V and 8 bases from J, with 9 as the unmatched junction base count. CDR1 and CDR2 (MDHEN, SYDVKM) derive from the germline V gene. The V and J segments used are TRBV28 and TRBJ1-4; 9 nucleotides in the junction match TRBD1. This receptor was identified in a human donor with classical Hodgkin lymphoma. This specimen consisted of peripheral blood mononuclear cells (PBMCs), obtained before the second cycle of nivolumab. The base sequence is TGTGCCAGCAGTGAGACAGGGGGAGGGAAGGAAAAACTGTTTTTT. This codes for CASSETGGGKEKLFF.